The clone carrying this T cell receptor beta chain was detected only a few times. About 0.45 to 1 ug RNA was reverse transcribed with random hexamers. Amplification of TCR beta CDR3 spanned 54 Vbeta and 13 Jbeta via immunoSEQ multiplex PCR. A single record per CDR3 protein comes from TCRdb applying MiXCR to the immunoSEQ multiplex PCR reads. This table has 250,000 to 300,000 distinct CDR3 sequences, around 84% appearing once. Sequencing of TCR beta covered CD8+ and CD4+ T cells obtained from blood. In contrast to the negatively isolated CD8+ and CD4+ T cells, TEMRA cells were FACS-enriched. This sample is part of a study of CD8 T cells in Susac syndrome. CDR1 is SGHDN, CDR2 FVKESK, per germline. CDR3 length: 14 amino acids. V shed 4 bases and J shed 9 bases, with 16 bases lying between them.

V usage is TRBV14 and J usage is TRBJ2-1; possible D gene TRBD2, 6 bases. The TCR originated in a human donor with multiple sclerosis. Sequenced: CD8+ T cells from PBMCs. For the CDR3, the DNA is TGTGCCAGCAGCCTGAGGCGGGAAAGTGGTGAGCAGTTCTTC. Translated: CASSLRRESGEQFF.